This passage covers 19 T cell receptor beta chains from one sample sequenced in a study of blood T cells in healthy people across ages. The second PCR ran roughly 6 to 11 cycles with a sample-barcoded 5' primer and J-beta primers. MiXCR was run by TCRdb on the 5' RACE reads, yielding one entry per CDR3 protein. This table holds some 760,000 distinct CDR3 sequences, 20% to 25% found once. The same data also contributed to another study, on T cells of mothers and their children.

The specimen was blood. The receptor set was obtained from a boy younger than 18 in good health.

The chain has TRBV12-3 or TRBV12-4 and TRBJ1-2, with 7 nucleotides matching TRBD1. The CDR3 contains 13 residues. V lost 6 bases to trimming and J lost 6 bases; unmatched junction nucleotides: 7. The CDR3 protein is CASSATGADGYTF. The DNA for the CDR3 is TGTGCCAGCAGCGCCACAGGGGCGGATGGCTACACCTTC.

The rearrangement links TRBV27 to TRBJ1-5; no definite D call. CDR3 length: 15 amino acids. The V end lost 5 bases, the J end lost 0 bases, and 11 bases lay between the germline ends. Germline CDR1 MNHEY, CDR2 SMNVEV (reference sequence). CDR3 nucleotides: TGTGCCAGCAGTACGGACGGCCATAGCAATCAGCCCCAGCATTTT. It yields the protein CASSTDGHSNQPQHF.

The chain is built from TRBV19 and TRBJ1-1; D is unclear. CDR1 LNHDA and CDR2 SQIVND come from the germline V gene (reference sequence). This CDR3 spans 13 amino acids. Trimming left V 0 bases short and J 3 bases short, with 5 bases between. The CDR3: CASSIDGDTEAFF. CDR3 in DNA: TGTGCCAGTAGTATAGACGGGGACACTGAAGCTTTCTTT.

V is TRBV5-1 and J is TRBJ2-3; D call uncertain. CDR1 and CDR2 (germline): SGHRS, YFSETQ. V lost 6 bases and J lost 4, with 6 bases in between. The CDR3 is 11 residues long. This CDR3 is CASKTADTQYF. DNA for the CDR3: TGCGCCAGCAAGACGGCAGATACGCAGTATTTT.

This clonotype was seen a handful of times. V is TRBV27 and J is TRBJ1-1; 8 positions agree with TRBD1. CDR1 MNHEY and CDR2 SMNVEV come from the germline V gene (reference sequence). V shed 2 bases, J shed 3 bases, and the junction held 8 bases outside the gene matches. This CDR3 region has 16 residues. This chain's CDR3 is CASSLRPTGAHTEAFF. The CDR3 DNA reads as TGTGCCAGCAGTTTAAGGCCGACAGGGGCGCACACTGAAGCTTTCTTT.

The rearrangement uses TRBV7-8 and TRBJ2-1; D unclear. The CDR3 runs 18 residues. CDR1 and CDR2 from the germline V gene are SGHVS and FQNEAQ. V dropped 5 bases and J dropped 0 bases, with 20 bases sitting between them. The CDR3 sequence: CASSPRQSGVSSYNEQFF. The CDR3 bases are TGTGCCAGCAGCCCTCGTCAGTCTGGGGTATCCTCCTACAATGAGCAGTTCTTC. The entire variable domain, with the rest obtained from reference TRBV7-8 and TRBJ2-1, is as follows: GAGVSQSPRYKVAKRGQDVALRCDPISGHVSLFWYQQALGQGPEFLTYFQNEAQLDKSGLPSDRFFAERPEGSVSTLKIQRTQQEDSAVYLCASSPRQSGVSSYNEQFFGPGTRLTVL.

This rearrangement joins TRBV7-8 to TRBJ2-7, with unresolved D. This CDR3 is built from 15 residues. CDR1 is SGHVS and CDR2 is FQNEAQ in the germline V gene. V was pared by 1 base and J by 3 bases, with 13 bases between. In nucleotides, the CDR3 is TGTGCCAGCAGCTTAGAGGGTAGGCTGGGCTACGAGCAGTACTTC. Translating gives CASSLEGRLGYEQYF.

The chain links TRBV24-1 to TRBJ1-2; 9 nucleotides align to TRBD1. V lost 5 bases to trimming and J lost 8 bases; unmatched junction nucleotides: 8. CDR1 is KGHDR and CDR2 is SFDVKD in the germline V gene. The CDR3 runs 14 residues. CDR3 sequence reads: CATSGPGQGRGYTF. In DNA form, the CDR3 reads TGTGCCACCAGTGGCCCGGGACAGGGACGCGGCTACACCTTC.

The chain employs TRBV20-1 and TRBJ2-5; possible D gene TRBD1, 6 bases. Germline assignment: CDR1 DFQATT and CDR2 SNEGSKA (reference sequence). CDR3 size: 10 residues. V dropped 7 bases and J dropped 5 bases, with 8 bases sitting between them. The DNA for the CDR3 is TGCAGTGGGGGGCGGGAGACCCAGTACTTC. Translation gives CSGGRETQYF.

The rearrangement uses TRBV7-6 and TRBJ2-7, with a possible D match to TRBD2 (6 bases). The CDR3 consists of 13 residues. The V end lost 2 bases, the J end lost 5 bases, and 10 bases lay between the germline ends. The germline gives CDR1 SGHVS, CDR2 FNYEAQ. The CDR3 loop is CASSLSRENEQYF. CDR3 nucleotides: TGTGCCAGCAGCTTAAGTCGGGAGAACGAGCAGTACTTC.

The J gene is TRBJ2-5, the V gene TRBV14, with TRBD2 matching over 7 bases. The J call could be wrong; TRBJ2-1 is a better fit for the DNA end. Germline values: CDR1 SGHDN, CDR2 FVKESK. There are 13 residues in the CDR3. CDR3 sequence reads: CASSLGLQLEQFF. The CDR3 nucleotides are TGTGCCAGCAGCTTGGGACTACAACTTGAGCAGTTCTTC.

This clonotype has a handful of counts. The junction departs from the called germline gene at one end, perhaps through a read error. This sequence joins TRBV18 and TRBJ2-3; D may be TRBD1 or TRBD2 (5 bases each). Germline V gene lookup returns CDR1 KGHSH and CDR2 LQKENI. The CDR3 is 14 residues long. The CDR3 loop is CASSPPEAGPHNHF. The CDR3 DNA is TGTGCCAGCTCACCACCGGAGGCAGGGCCCCATAACCATTTT.

This clonotype occurred a few times. The chain joins TRBV29-1 to TRBJ2-3; D gene unclear. V was shortened by 5 bases and J by 4 bases, with 10 bases between the two germline ends. CDR3 length: 12 amino acids. The germline V gene encodes CDR1 SQVTM and CDR2 ANQGSEA. Here the CDR3 reads CSVTPGSDTQYF. The CDR3 nucleotides are TGCAGCGTTACGCCGGGTTCAGATACGCAGTATTTT.

This clonotype was counted only a few times. This chain connects TRBV12-3 or TRBV12-4 to TRBJ2-1; no firm D call. This CDR3 comprises 14 residues. Trimming pared 4 bases from V and 8 bases from J, leaving 15 bases between. For the CDR3, the DNA is TGTGCCAGCAGTTCCACCGGGCCCGCGGATGAGCAGTTCTTC. Translated, it gives CASSSTGPADEQFF.

The chain combines TRBV20-1 with TRBJ1-4; TRBD1 matches 8 bases. The CDR3 sequence is 15 residues long. After removal of 6 bases from V and 11 bases from J, the junction contained 17 bases not matched to a gene. Germline values: CDR1 DFQATT, CDR2 SNEGSKA (reference sequence). Written as DNA, the CDR3 is TGCAGTGCAGCCCCTCCAGGGGGCTACCAAGGGAAACTGTTTTTT. Protein sequence: CSAAPPGGYQGKLFF.

The sample holds a few counts of this clonotype. The rearrangement uses TRBV12-5 and TRBJ2-1; no clear D gene. CDR3 length equals 17 residues. Germline CDR1 reads LGHNT; CDR2 reads FRNRAP. Trimming pared 0 bases from V and 0 bases from J, leaving 12 bases between. In nucleotides, the CDR3 is TGTGCTAGTGGTTTGGTAAGGTGGACCCTCTCCTACAATGAGCAGTTCTTC. Amino acids: CASGLVRWTLSYNEQFF.

This clonotype was picked up a small number of times. The rearrangement uses TRBV7-9 and TRBJ2-2; D gene unclear. V lost 8 bases to trimming and J lost 8 bases, with 6 bases between them. Germline CDR1 is SEHNR and CDR2 is FQNEAQ (reference sequence). The CDR3 is 10 amino acids. CDR3 in DNA: TGTGCCAGCGACCGGGGGGAGCTGTTTTTT. Translating gives CASDRGELFF.

This clonotype was detected only a few times. The V and J genes are TRBV29-1 and TRBJ1-2; D is ambiguous. From germline, CDR1 is SQVTM and CDR2 ANQGSEA. V was cut by 7 bases and J by 4 bases, with 16 bases left in between. The CDR3 sequence is 13 residues long. CDR3 sequence: CSEAQLMGYGYTF. DNA for the CDR3: TGCAGCGAGGCTCAGCTTATGGGCTATGGCTACACCTTC.

This clonotype appeared a few times. CDR3 loop: CASSQENRVKTYEQYF. CDR3 sequence (DNA): TGCGCCAGCAGCCAAGAAAACAGGGTAAAGACCTACGAGCAGTACTTC. The chain carries TRBV4-1 and TRBJ2-5, with D possibly being TRBD1 (6 bases). TRBJ2-7 explains the end of the DNA better; the J call may be wrong. This CDR3 is built from 16 residues. Germline CDR1 is MGHRA and CDR2 is YSYEKL.